This entry lists 6 T cell receptor beta chains sequenced from one sample in a study of T cell responses to AZD1222 COVID-19 vaccine. Libraries were prepared by immunoSEQ multiplex PCR; TCRdb keeps only in-frame clonotypes and omits some of them. This sample has roughly 130,000 clones, with roughly 93% found just once. Sequencing was performed on peripheral blood, taken on day 0 of AZD1222 vaccination. The source is an adult in good health.

V usage is TRBV6-6 and J usage is TRBJ2-5, with 11 bases aligning to TRBD2. The CDR3 consists of 15 residues. Trimming took 6 bases from V and 5 from J; bases not matched to a gene: 8. Germline CDR1 is MNHNY and CDR2 is SVGAGI (reference sequence). CDR3 coding DNA: TGTGCCAGCAGACCATTAGCGGGAGGGGAGGAGACCCAGTACTTC. It codes for CASRPLAGGEETQYF.

The CDR3 DNA sequence: TGCAGTGCCAACGACTATGGCTACACCTTC. This codes for CSANDYGYTF. This sequence joins TRBV20-1 and TRBJ1-2; D remains unclear. The V end lost 6 bases, the J end lost 3 bases, and 5 bases lay between the germline ends. This CDR3 contains 10 residues. Germline lookup yields CDR1 DFQATT and CDR2 SNEGSKA (reference sequence).

The gene calls are TRBV5-6 and TRBJ2-1; possible D gene TRBD1, 6 bases. The V and J ends lost 6 bases and 3 bases respectively, with 13 bases between them. Germline loops: CDR1 SGHDT, CDR2 YYEEEE. There are 14 residues in the CDR3. The CDR3 here is CASTLQGHYNEQFF. Written as DNA, the CDR3 is TGTGCCAGCACCCTTCAGGGACACTACAATGAGCAGTTCTTC.

This clone was observed a handful of times. This rearrangement joins TRBV19 to TRBJ1-1, with D unresolved. The CDR3 covers 13 residues. Between the trimmed V and J ends, which lost 5 bases and 1 base, there was a span of 8 bases. Germline CDR1 and CDR2: LNHDA and SQIVND (reference sequence). CDR3 loop: CASSYTQNTEAFF. The CDR3 coding sequence is TGTGCCAGTAGTTACACACAGAACACTGAAGCTTTCTTT.

This chain connects TRBV2 to TRBJ1-2, with 7 positions matching TRBD1. The CDR3 spans 14 residues. CDR1 and CDR2 from the germline V gene are SNHLY and FYNNEI. The ends lost 2 bases at V and 3 bases at J; junction bases unmatched: 3. CDR3 amino acids: CASSETGDHYGYTF. The CDR3 coding sequence is TGTGCCAGCAGTGAAACAGGGGATCACTATGGCTACACCTTC.

This clone showed up just once. The CDR3 region is CASSLGQGAMQYF. The CDR3 nucleotides read TGTGCCAGCAGCTTGGGACAGGGGGCGATGCAGTACTTC. The J gene is TRBJ2-7, the V gene TRBV7-8, with TRBD1 identical over 12 bases. V gave up 3 bases and J gave up 9 bases; unmatched junction bases: 3. The V gene's germline CDR1 is SGHVS and CDR2 FQNEAQ. This CDR3 contains 13 residues.